Listed below are T cell receptor beta chains from one sample, sequenced in a study of Ad26.COV2.S vaccination and SARS-CoV-2 variants. Repertoires were generated with immunoSEQ multiplex PCR, while TCRdb's copy carries only in-frame clones and drops some. Here the sample spans about 94,000 clones, roughly 85% being singletons. Source: peripheral blood, taken after recovery from COVID-19. These receptors all stem from a human donor who had recovered from COVID-19. Each CDR3 is given with its conserved first and last residue. Each record gives: CDR3 DNA, CDR3 protein, D gene, V gene, J gene, clone size. D genes are given only for firm matches. Expanded clones are given a class, and other clones once, few, many or no size at all.

cdr3_nt: TGTGCCACCAGCGTCGATAGCGGGGGGCTCAGCTCCTACGAGCAGTACTTC
cdr3_aa: CATSVDSGGLSSYEQYF
d_call: TRBD2
v_call: TRBV27
j_call: TRBJ2-7
clone_size: NA

cdr3_nt: TGTGCCAGCAGTTTAGGTCAGTTTGACTACGAGCAGTACTTC
cdr3_aa: CASSLGQFDYEQYF
d_call: NA
v_call: TRBV6-6
j_call: TRBJ2-7
clone_size: NA

cdr3_nt: TGTGCCAGCAGCTTGGCGACCGGGGAGCTGTTTTTT
cdr3_aa: CASSLATGELFF
d_call: NA
v_call: TRBV5-6
j_call: TRBJ2-2
clone_size: NA

cdr3_nt: TGTGCCAGCAGCCCTACCGGACAGGGGACCACTGAAGCTTTCTTT
cdr3_aa: CASSPTGQGTTEAFF
d_call: TRBD1
v_call: TRBV5-5
j_call: TRBJ1-1
clone_size: NA

cdr3_nt: TGTGCCACCACTCGACCGGGGGTGAACACTGAAGCTTTCTTT
cdr3_aa: CATTRPGVNTEAFF
d_call: NA
v_call: TRBV28
j_call: TRBJ1-1
clone_size: few

cdr3_nt: TGTGCCAGCAGTCGACAGGAGCTCTACGAGCAGTACTTC
cdr3_aa: CASSRQELYEQYF
d_call: NA
v_call: TRBV6-6
j_call: TRBJ2-7
clone_size: NA

cdr3_nt: TGTGCCAGCAGCTTGCGCGGGGCAGGGGGAAACACCATATATTTT
cdr3_aa: CASSLRGAGGNTIYF
d_call: NA
v_call: TRBV5-6
j_call: TRBJ1-3
clone_size: NA

cdr3_nt: TGTGCCAGCAGTGAGACTAGCGTTGAGCAGTTCTTC
cdr3_aa: CASSETSVEQFF
d_call: TRBD2
v_call: TRBV6-2/TRBV6-3
j_call: TRBJ2-1
clone_size: once

cdr3_nt: TGTGCCATCAGATCCCAGGGGCGCTCCTCTCACAATGAGCAGTTCTTC
cdr3_aa: CAIRSQGRSSHNEQFF
d_call: NA
v_call: TRBV10-3
j_call: TRBJ2-1
clone_size: NA

cdr3_nt: TGTGCCAGCAGCTTAGGGGCCGGGACAGCTTCCTACAATGAGCAGTTCTTC
cdr3_aa: CASSLGAGTASYNEQFF
d_call: TRBD1
v_call: TRBV7-2
j_call: TRBJ2-1
clone_size: NA

cdr3_nt: TGTGCCAGCAGCAAGCAGCTGGGCACTGAAGCTTTCTTT
cdr3_aa: CASSKQLGTEAFF
d_call: NA
v_call: TRBV2
j_call: TRBJ1-1
clone_size: NA

cdr3_nt: TGCGCCAGCAGCCCCTACCCGCGCACGAACACCGGGGAGCTGTTTTTT
cdr3_aa: CASSPYPRTNTGELFF
d_call: NA
v_call: TRBV4-3
j_call: TRBJ2-2
clone_size: NA

cdr3_nt: TGTGCGACTACCAAACCCGGGACGGGGGATGAGCAGTACTTC
cdr3_aa: CATTKPGTGDEQYF
d_call: NA
v_call: TRBV28
j_call: TRBJ2-7
clone_size: NA

cdr3_nt: TGCGCCAGCAGCCTAAATTCTGGAAACACCATATATTTT
cdr3_aa: CASSLNSGNTIYF
d_call: NA
v_call: TRBV4-3
j_call: TRBJ1-3
clone_size: NA

cdr3_nt: TGTGCCAGCAGCTTTCAGGGTGGGTATGGCTACACCTTC
cdr3_aa: CASSFQGGYGYTF
d_call: NA
v_call: TRBV5-6
j_call: TRBJ1-2
clone_size: NA

cdr3_nt: TGTGCCAGCAGGCGGTCGGATGGCTACACCTTC
cdr3_aa: CASRRSDGYTF
d_call: NA
v_call: TRBV28
j_call: TRBJ1-2
clone_size: NA

cdr3_nt: TGTGCCAGCAGTCCCCGTAGCGGGCAAATACTCTACGAGCAGTACTTC
cdr3_aa: CASSPRSGQILYEQYF
d_call: TRBD2
v_call: TRBV28
j_call: TRBJ2-7
clone_size: NA

cdr3_nt: TGTGCCAGCAGTTTTATCGGGACAGGGTATTATTTT
cdr3_aa: CASSFIGTGYYF
d_call: TRBD1
v_call: TRBV28
j_call: TRBJ2-3
clone_size: NA

cdr3_nt: TGTGCCAGCAGTTTAGCCCCCACCGGGAACACTGAAGCTTTCTTT
cdr3_aa: CASSLAPTGNTEAFF
d_call: NA
v_call: TRBV28
j_call: TRBJ1-1
clone_size: once

cdr3_nt: TGTGCCAGCAGCTTAGATAGCGGGAGCCCCAGGGTTGTGTTCTTC
cdr3_aa: CASSLDSGSPRVVFF
d_call: TRBD2
v_call: TRBV5-6
j_call: TRBJ2-1
clone_size: NA

cdr3_nt: TGTGCCAGCAGTCCAGGAACTAGCAGACAAGAGACCCAGTACTTC
cdr3_aa: CASSPGTSRQETQYF
d_call: NA
v_call: TRBV6-5
j_call: TRBJ2-5
clone_size: NA

cdr3_nt: TGTGCCACCAGTGACCGGGGATCCTCCTACGAGCAGTACTTC
cdr3_aa: CATSDRGSSYEQYF
d_call: NA
v_call: TRBV24-1
j_call: TRBJ2-7
clone_size: NA

cdr3_nt: TGTGCCAGCAGCTCGATATCGCAGGGTTGGTTGGGCACAGATACGCAGTATTTT
cdr3_aa: CASSSISQGWLGTDTQYF
d_call: NA
v_call: TRBV5-6
j_call: TRBJ2-3
clone_size: NA

cdr3_nt: TGTGCCAGCAGCCGCAGTATGGAGGTAGCTAACTATGGCTACACCTTC
cdr3_aa: CASSRSMEVANYGYTF
d_call: NA
v_call: TRBV16
j_call: TRBJ1-2
clone_size: few

cdr3_nt: TGCGCCAGCAGTGAGTCAGGCAGGGTCGGAACTGAAGCTTTCTTT
cdr3_aa: CASSESGRVGTEAFF
d_call: NA
v_call: TRBV10-1
j_call: TRBJ1-1
clone_size: NA

cdr3_nt: TGTGCCAGCAGTTTTTGGGGACAAAACACCGGGGAGCTGTTTTTT
cdr3_aa: CASSFWGQNTGELFF
d_call: NA
v_call: TRBV28
j_call: TRBJ2-2
clone_size: NA

cdr3_nt: TGTGCCAGCAGCACCAGGGGACTAGCGCCTAACAATGAGCAGTTCTTC
cdr3_aa: CASSTRGLAPNNEQFF
d_call: TRBD2
v_call: TRBV9
j_call: TRBJ2-1
clone_size: few

cdr3_nt: TGTGCCAGCAGTCCCGTCTCGCGTGTTACCGGGACTTCCCTCAGCTTAACCTACGAGCAGTACTTC
cdr3_aa: CASSPVSRVTGTSLSLTYEQYF
d_call: NA
v_call: TRBV28
j_call: TRBJ2-7
clone_size: NA

cdr3_nt: TGTGCCAGCAGCCCCCCCCGGACTAGCGGGGGCTACAATGAGCAGTTCTTC
cdr3_aa: CASSPPRTSGGYNEQFF
d_call: TRBD2
v_call: TRBV7-9
j_call: TRBJ2-1
clone_size: NA

cdr3_nt: TGTGCCAGCAGCTTAATCACGGGAGAAACCTACAATGAGCAGTTCTTC
cdr3_aa: CASSLITGETYNEQFF
d_call: NA
v_call: TRBV7-9
j_call: TRBJ2-1
clone_size: NA

cdr3_nt: TGTGCCAGCAGCTTTTTCGGGGGCACGGTGACAGATACGCAGTATTTT
cdr3_aa: CASSFFGGTVTDTQYF
d_call: NA
v_call: TRBV11-3
j_call: TRBJ2-3
clone_size: NA

cdr3_nt: TGCAGCGTTGGACAGGGGGGTCCTGGGGGCTACACCTTC
cdr3_aa: CSVGQGGPGGYTF
d_call: TRBD1
v_call: TRBV29-1
j_call: TRBJ1-2
clone_size: NA

cdr3_nt: TGTGCCAGCAGTTCGGGCGGGATCAATTACGAGCAGTACTTC
cdr3_aa: CASSSGGINYEQYF
d_call: NA
v_call: TRBV27
j_call: TRBJ2-7
clone_size: NA

cdr3_nt: TGTGCCATAAGGACTAGCGGGAGGGATGAGCAGTTCTTC
cdr3_aa: CAIRTSGRDEQFF
d_call: TRBD2
v_call: TRBV12-3/TRBV12-4
j_call: TRBJ2-1
clone_size: NA

cdr3_nt: TGTGCCAGCAGCCCACACAGGGTCGGAGCTGAAGCTTTCTTT
cdr3_aa: CASSPHRVGAEAFF
d_call: NA
v_call: TRBV7-2
j_call: TRBJ1-1
clone_size: NA

cdr3_nt: TGTGCCAGCAATCCATACGGGGGAGGGGATCGGCCCCAGCATTTT
cdr3_aa: CASNPYGGGDRPQHF
d_call: NA
v_call: TRBV27
j_call: TRBJ1-5
clone_size: NA

cdr3_nt: TGTGCCAGCAGCGTAGGGCCGGGGGCCCTCTACAATGAGCAGTTCTTC
cdr3_aa: CASSVGPGALYNEQFF
d_call: NA
v_call: TRBV9
j_call: TRBJ2-1
clone_size: once

cdr3_nt: TGTGCCAGCAGCCCCAAGGGGACGGGGGAGCAGTACTTC
cdr3_aa: CASSPKGTGEQYF
d_call: NA
v_call: TRBV9
j_call: TRBJ2-7
clone_size: NA

cdr3_nt: TGTGCCAGCAGCTCCTTTCGGGACGGATGGACCGGGGAGCTGTTTTTT
cdr3_aa: CASSSFRDGWTGELFF
d_call: NA
v_call: TRBV11-2
j_call: TRBJ2-2
clone_size: NA

cdr3_nt: TGTGCCAGCAGCTTAAGCCGACGGGCGAATTCACCCCTCCACTTT
cdr3_aa: CASSLSRRANSPLHF
d_call: NA
v_call: TRBV7-2
j_call: TRBJ1-6
clone_size: NA

cdr3_nt: TGTGCCAGCAGCTTAGTAGGGAGAGGCACTGAAGCTTTCTTT
cdr3_aa: CASSLVGRGTEAFF
d_call: NA
v_call: TRBV7-2
j_call: TRBJ1-1
clone_size: NA

cdr3_nt: TGTGCCAGCATGGGCAGGGGGCAAAATGAGCAGTTCTTC
cdr3_aa: CASMGRGQNEQFF
d_call: TRBD1
v_call: TRBV6-5
j_call: TRBJ2-1
clone_size: few

cdr3_nt: TGCAGCGTAGTACACAGGGTGGCGAACACTGAAGCTTTCTTT
cdr3_aa: CSVVHRVANTEAFF
d_call: NA
v_call: TRBV29-1
j_call: TRBJ1-1
clone_size: NA

cdr3_nt: TGTGCCAGCAACTCACTCGTGGGCGGTACCCTCCACTTT
cdr3_aa: CASNSLVGGTLHF
d_call: NA
v_call: TRBV25-1
j_call: TRBJ1-6
clone_size: NA

cdr3_nt: TGCGCCAGCAGCCAAGACTTTAACTATGGCTACACCTTC
cdr3_aa: CASSQDFNYGYTF
d_call: NA
v_call: TRBV4-3
j_call: TRBJ1-2
clone_size: NA

cdr3_nt: TGCGCCAGCAGTACCGGGACAGGCCTTTACAATGAGCAGTTCTTC
cdr3_aa: CASSTGTGLYNEQFF
d_call: TRBD1
v_call: TRBV10-1
j_call: TRBJ2-1
clone_size: once

cdr3_nt: TGTGCCAGCAGTATGAACACTGAAGCTTTCTTT
cdr3_aa: CASSMNTEAFF
d_call: NA
v_call: TRBV6-2/TRBV6-3
j_call: TRBJ1-1
clone_size: NA

cdr3_nt: TGTGCCATCAGTGAGTTGGGGAGATCTGGAAACACCATATATTTT
cdr3_aa: CAISELGRSGNTIYF
d_call: NA
v_call: TRBV10-3
j_call: TRBJ1-3
clone_size: NA

cdr3_nt: TGCGCCAGCAGTTCCCTCCGCGGGGGGCCTAGCACAGATACGCAGTATTTT
cdr3_aa: CASSSLRGGPSTDTQYF
d_call: TRBD2
v_call: TRBV4-1
j_call: TRBJ2-3
clone_size: NA

cdr3_nt: TGTGCCAGTAGTATGGGGCGGGCTAGCGGGCGAGAGACCCAGTACTTC
cdr3_aa: CASSMGRASGRETQYF
d_call: TRBD2
v_call: TRBV19
j_call: TRBJ2-5
clone_size: few

cdr3_nt: TGTGCCAGCAGCTTAGCTCCCCTCTACGAGCAGTACTTC
cdr3_aa: CASSLAPLYEQYF
d_call: NA
v_call: TRBV7-2
j_call: TRBJ2-7
clone_size: NA